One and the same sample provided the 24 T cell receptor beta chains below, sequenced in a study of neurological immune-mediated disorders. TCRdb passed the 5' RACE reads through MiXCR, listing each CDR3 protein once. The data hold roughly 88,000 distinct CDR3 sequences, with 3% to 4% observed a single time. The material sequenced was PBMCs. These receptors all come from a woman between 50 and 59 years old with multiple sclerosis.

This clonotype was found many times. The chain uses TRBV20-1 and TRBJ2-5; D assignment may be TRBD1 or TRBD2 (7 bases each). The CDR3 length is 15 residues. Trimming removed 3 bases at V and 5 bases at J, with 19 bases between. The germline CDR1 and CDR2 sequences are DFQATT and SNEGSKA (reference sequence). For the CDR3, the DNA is TGCAGTGCTAGTGGGAAGACAGGGAGGGAGGAGACCCAGTACTTC. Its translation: CSASGKTGREETQYF.

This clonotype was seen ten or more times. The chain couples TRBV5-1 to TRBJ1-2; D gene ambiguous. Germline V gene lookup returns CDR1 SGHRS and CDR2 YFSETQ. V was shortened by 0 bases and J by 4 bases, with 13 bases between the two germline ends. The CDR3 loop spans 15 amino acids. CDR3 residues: CASSLEGQQFYGYTF. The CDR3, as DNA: TGCGCCAGCAGCTTGGAAGGGCAGCAGTTCTATGGCTACACCTTC.

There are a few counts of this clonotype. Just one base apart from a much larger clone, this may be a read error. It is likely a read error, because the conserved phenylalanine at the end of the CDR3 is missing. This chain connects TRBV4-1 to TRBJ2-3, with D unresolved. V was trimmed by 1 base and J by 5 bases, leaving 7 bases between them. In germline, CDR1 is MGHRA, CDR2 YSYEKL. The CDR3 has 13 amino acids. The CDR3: CASSQVRKDTQYI. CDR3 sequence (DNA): TGCGCCAGCAGCCAAGTGAGAAAAGATACGCAGTATATT.

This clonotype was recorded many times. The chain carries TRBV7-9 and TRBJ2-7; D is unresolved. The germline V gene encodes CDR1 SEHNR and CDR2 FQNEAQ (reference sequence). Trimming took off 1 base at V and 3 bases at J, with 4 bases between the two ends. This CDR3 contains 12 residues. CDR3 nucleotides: TGTGCCAGCAGCTTAGTGGTCTACGAGCAGTACTTC. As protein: CASSLVVYEQYF. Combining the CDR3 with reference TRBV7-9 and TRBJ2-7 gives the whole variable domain DTGVSQNPRHKITKRGQNVTFRCDPISEHNRLYWYRQTLGQGPEFLTYFQNEAQLEKSRLLSDRFSAERPKGSFSTLEIQRTEQGDSAMYLCASSLVVYEQYFGPGTRLTVT.

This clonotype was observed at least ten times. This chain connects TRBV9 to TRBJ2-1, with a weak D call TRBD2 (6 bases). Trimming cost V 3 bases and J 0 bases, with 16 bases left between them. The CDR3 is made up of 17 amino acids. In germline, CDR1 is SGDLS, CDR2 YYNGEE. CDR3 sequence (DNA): TGTGCCAGCAGCGCAGTAGGGGCGGGGAGCTCCTACAATGAGCAGTTCTTC. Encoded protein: CASSAVGAGSSYNEQFF.

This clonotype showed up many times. The CDR3 sequence is CASSPGTGPGELFF. CDR3 in DNA: TGCGCCAGCAGCCCCGGGACAGGCCCCGGGGAGCTGTTTTTT. The rearrangement uses TRBV5-1 and TRBJ2-2, with TRBD1 identical over 8 bases. Germline loops: CDR1 SGHRS, CDR2 YFSETQ. The CDR3 contains 14 residues. V dropped 4 bases and J dropped 6; count of bases not matched to a gene: 5.

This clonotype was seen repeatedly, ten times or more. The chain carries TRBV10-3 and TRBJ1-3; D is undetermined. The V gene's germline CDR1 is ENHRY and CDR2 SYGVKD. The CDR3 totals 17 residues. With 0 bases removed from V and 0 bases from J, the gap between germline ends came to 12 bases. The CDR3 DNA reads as TGTGCCATCAGTGAGTCGGGTGGTCGCCTCTCTGGAAACACCATATATTTT. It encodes CAISESGGRLSGNTIYF.

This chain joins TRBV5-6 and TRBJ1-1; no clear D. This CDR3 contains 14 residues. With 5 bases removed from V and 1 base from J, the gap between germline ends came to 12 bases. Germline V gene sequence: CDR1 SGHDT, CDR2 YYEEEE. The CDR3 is CASRRALGNTEAFF. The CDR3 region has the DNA TGTGCCAGCAGAAGGGCGTTGGGGAACACTGAAGCTTTCTTT.

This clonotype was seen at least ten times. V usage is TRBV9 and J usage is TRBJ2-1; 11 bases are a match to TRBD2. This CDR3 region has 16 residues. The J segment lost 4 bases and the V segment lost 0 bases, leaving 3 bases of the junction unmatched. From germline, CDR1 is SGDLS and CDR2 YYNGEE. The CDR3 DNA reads TGTGCCAGCAGCGTAGGAACTAGCGGGGGATACAATGAGCAGTTCTTC. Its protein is CASSVGTSGGYNEQFF.

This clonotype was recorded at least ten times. The CDR3 region has the DNA TGCAGTGCTAGAAAGGGGGCGAACACCGGGGAGCTGTTTTTT. Translation: CSARKGANTGELFF. The chain is built from TRBV20-1 and TRBJ2-2; D is possibly TRBD1 (6 bases). CDR1 and CDR2 from the germline V gene are DFQATT and SNEGSKA (reference sequence). This CDR3 has 14 amino acids. Trimming took 2 bases from V and 0 from J, leaving 7 bases between them.

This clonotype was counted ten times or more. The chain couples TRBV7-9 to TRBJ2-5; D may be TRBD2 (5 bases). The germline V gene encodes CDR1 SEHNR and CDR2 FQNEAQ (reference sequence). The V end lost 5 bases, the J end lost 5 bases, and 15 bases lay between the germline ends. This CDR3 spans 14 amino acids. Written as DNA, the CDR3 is TGTGCCAGCAGCGAAGCTAGCCGGTTGGAGACCCAGTACTTC. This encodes CASSEASRLETQYF.

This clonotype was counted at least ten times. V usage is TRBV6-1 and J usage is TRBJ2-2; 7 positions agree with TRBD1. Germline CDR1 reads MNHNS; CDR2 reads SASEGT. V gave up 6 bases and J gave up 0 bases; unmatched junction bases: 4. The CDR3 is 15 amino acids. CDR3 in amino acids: CASRWGQSNTGELFF. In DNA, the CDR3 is TGTGCCAGCAGATGGGGACAGTCGAACACCGGGGAGCTGTTTTTT.

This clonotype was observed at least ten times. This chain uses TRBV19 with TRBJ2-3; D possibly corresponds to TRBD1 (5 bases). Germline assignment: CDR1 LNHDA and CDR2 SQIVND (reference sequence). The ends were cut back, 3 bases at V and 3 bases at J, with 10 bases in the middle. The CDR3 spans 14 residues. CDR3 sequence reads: CASSMRQGTDTQYF. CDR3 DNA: TGTGCCAGTAGTATGCGGCAGGGTACAGATACGCAGTATTTT.

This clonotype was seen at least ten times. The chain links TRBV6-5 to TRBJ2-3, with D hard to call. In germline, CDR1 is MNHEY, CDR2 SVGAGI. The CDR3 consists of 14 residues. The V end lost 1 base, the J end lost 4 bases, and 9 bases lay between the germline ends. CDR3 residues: CASSYWQLSDTQYF. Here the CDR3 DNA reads TGTGCCAGCAGTTACTGGCAGTTGTCAGATACGCAGTATTTT.

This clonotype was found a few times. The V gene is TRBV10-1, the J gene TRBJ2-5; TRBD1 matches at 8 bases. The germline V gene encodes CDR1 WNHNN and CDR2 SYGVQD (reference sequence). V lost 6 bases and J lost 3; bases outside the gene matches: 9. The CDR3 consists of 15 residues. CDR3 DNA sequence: TGCGCCAGCAGCGAGGCAGGACAGGGCAAAGAGACCCAGTACTTC. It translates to CASSEAGQGKETQYF.

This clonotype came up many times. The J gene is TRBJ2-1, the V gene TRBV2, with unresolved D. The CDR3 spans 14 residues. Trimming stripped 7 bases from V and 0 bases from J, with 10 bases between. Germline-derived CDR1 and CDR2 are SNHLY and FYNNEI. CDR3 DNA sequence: TGTGCCAGCATCCCTTTCGTCTCCTACAATGAGCAGTTCTTC. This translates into CASIPFVSYNEQFF.

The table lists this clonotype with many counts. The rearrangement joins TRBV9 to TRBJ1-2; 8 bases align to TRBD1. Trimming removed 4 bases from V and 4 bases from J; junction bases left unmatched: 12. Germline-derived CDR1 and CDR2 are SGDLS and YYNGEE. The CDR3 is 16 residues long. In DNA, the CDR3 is TGTGCCAGCAGCCAAGACCGCATCCAGGGGGCCTATGGCTACACCTTC. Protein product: CASSQDRIQGAYGYTF.

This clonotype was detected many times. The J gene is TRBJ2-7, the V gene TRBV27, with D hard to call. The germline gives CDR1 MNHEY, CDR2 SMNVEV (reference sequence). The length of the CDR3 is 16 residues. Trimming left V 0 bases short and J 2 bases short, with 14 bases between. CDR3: CASSLSIGTVTYEQYF. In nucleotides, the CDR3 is TGTGCCAGCAGTTTATCGATCGGTACAGTCACCTACGAGCAGTACTTC.

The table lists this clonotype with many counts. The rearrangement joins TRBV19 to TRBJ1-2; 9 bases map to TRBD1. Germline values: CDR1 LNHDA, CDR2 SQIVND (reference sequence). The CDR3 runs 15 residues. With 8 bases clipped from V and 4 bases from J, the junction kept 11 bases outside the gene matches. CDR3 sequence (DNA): TGTGCCAGTGACCCTTTGGGACAGGGAGCCTATGGCTACACCTTC. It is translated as CASDPLGQGAYGYTF.

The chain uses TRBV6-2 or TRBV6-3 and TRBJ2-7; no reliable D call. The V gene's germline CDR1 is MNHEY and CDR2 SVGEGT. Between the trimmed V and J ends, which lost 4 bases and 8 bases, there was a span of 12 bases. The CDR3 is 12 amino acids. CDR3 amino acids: CASSSSLLKQYF. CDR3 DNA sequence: TGTGCCAGCAGTTCCTCGCTCCTAAAGCAGTACTTC.

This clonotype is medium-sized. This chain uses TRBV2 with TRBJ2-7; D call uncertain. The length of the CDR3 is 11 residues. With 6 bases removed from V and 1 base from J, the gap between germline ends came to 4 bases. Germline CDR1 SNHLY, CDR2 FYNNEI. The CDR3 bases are TGTGCCAGCAGGCGTTCCTACGAGCAGTACTTC. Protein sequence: CASRRSYEQYF.

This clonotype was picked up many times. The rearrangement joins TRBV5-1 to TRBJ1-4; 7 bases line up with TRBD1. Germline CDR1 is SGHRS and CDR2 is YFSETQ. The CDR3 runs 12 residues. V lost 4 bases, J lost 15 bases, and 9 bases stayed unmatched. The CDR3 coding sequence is TGCGCCAGCAGCGCAGACAGGGAAACTTTGTTTTTT. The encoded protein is CASSADRETLFF.

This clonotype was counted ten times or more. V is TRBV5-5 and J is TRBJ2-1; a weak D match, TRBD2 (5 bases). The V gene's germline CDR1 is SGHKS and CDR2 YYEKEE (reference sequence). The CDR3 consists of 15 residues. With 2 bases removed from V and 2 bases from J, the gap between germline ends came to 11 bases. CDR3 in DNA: TGTGCCAGCAGCTTCGAGGGTATGGCCTACAATGAGCAGTTCTTC. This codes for CASSFEGMAYNEQFF.

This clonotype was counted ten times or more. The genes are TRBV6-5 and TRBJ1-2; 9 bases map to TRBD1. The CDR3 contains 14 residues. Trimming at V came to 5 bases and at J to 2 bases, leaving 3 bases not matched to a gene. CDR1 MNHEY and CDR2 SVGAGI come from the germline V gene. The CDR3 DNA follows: TGTGCCAGCAGTACAGGGGGCTCGAACTATGGCTACACCTTC. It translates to CASSTGGSNYGYTF.